This is a list of T cell receptor beta chains from one sample in a study of PD-L1 blockade in urothelial cancer. The data were produced by immunoSEQ multiplex PCR, yet TCRdb's version contains in-frame clones alone and is incomplete. Here the sample spans some 110,000 clones, more than 85% being singletons. The sample was PBMCs, taken around atezolizumab (anti-PD-L1) treatment. All receptors derive from a man in his sixties with urothelial cancer. CDR3s leave out the opening cysteine and the closing phenylalanine or tryptophan. A D gene is named only where the DNA matches it firmly.

v_gene: TRBV5-1; d_gene: TRBD2; CDR3aa: ASRGGRNTDTQY
v_gene: TRBV19; d_gene: TRBD1; CDR3aa: ASSPTGPLSGNTIY
v_gene: TRBV5-1; d_gene: NA; CDR3aa: ASSSNSGADTQY
v_gene: TRBV7-2; d_gene: TRBD1; CDR3aa: ASRRTGSSYNEQF
v_gene: TRBV7-9; d_gene: NA; CDR3aa: ASSLTPSSYEQY
v_gene: TRBV5-6; d_gene: TRBD1; CDR3aa: ASSLRGPGTEAF
v_gene: TRBV5-6; d_gene: NA; CDR3aa: ASSWTSTYEQY
v_gene: TRBV7-3; d_gene: NA; CDR3aa: ASSFASYGTQY
v_gene: TRBV2; d_gene: NA; CDR3aa: ASSGTGETQY
v_gene: TRBV28; d_gene: TRBD2; CDR3aa: ASSLAGGYEQY
v_gene: TRBV19; d_gene: NA; CDR3aa: ASSPRHLNEQF
v_gene: TRBV15; d_gene: NA; CDR3aa: ATSTRGREAEAF
v_gene: TRBV27; d_gene: TRBD1; CDR3aa: ATRDSSNTEAF
v_gene: TRBV6-4; d_gene: NA; CDR3aa: ATKEPLGGLDTEAF
v_gene: TRBV5-1; d_gene: TRBD2; CDR3aa: ASSVTGTSGGRSYNEQF
v_gene: TRBV11-2; d_gene: NA; CDR3aa: ASSTLRDSGNTIY